What follows describes a single T cell receptor beta chain. Per the authors' pipeline: Using reference gene primer amplification, nucleated cell counts were estimated. Data came from immunoSEQ multiplex PCR; TCRdb stores just in-frame clones and leaves some out. That table gives V, J and clone size, and the DNA gave D and trimming. The repertoire consists of a few hundred thousand clones, with 80% to 85% occurring once and the leading ten covering roughly 3.2%. This sample was included in a study of blood T cell repertoires in COVID-19. Study at large: The United States, Italy and Spain were the sources of the acute and convalescent COVID-19 samples.

V lost 4 bases to trimming and J lost 5 bases, with 13 bases between them. This CDR3 is built from 15 residues. Germline CDR1 is SGHRS and CDR2 is YFSETQ. The rearrangement uses TRBV5-1 and TRBJ1-6, with D possibly matching TRBD1 (6 bases). This receptor was obtained from a woman younger than 30 with acute or convalescent COVID-19. The sequencing input was peripheral blood. For the CDR3, the DNA is TGCGCCAGCAGCCCGCGGACAGACAATAATTCACCCCTCCACTTT. The encoded protein is CASSPRTDNNSPLHF.